The table lists the clone carrying this T cell receptor beta chain with a few counts. Using immunoSEQ multiplex PCR, the repertoire was profiled, and TCRdb retains in-frame clones only, with some absent. There are approximately 190,000 clones in the sample; 82% occur only once, and roughly 7.1% lies in the top ten. CDR1 and CDR2 from the germline V gene are MNHEY and SMNVEV (reference sequence). With 6 bases clipped from V and 2 bases from J, the junction kept 3 bases outside the gene matches. This CDR3 spans 14 amino acids. This sample is part of a study of blood T cell repertoires in COVID-19. The chain recombines TRBV27 with TRBJ2-3; TRBD2 matches 9 bases. What was sequenced was peripheral blood. This receptor was obtained from a woman aged 55-69 years with COVID-19, enrolled during active disease. CDR3 DNA sequence: TGTGCCAGCAGGACTAGCGGATACACAGATACGCAGTATTTT. It translates to CASRTSGYTDTQYF.